What follows are 17 T cell receptor beta chains derived from one specimen sequenced in a study of blood T cell repertoires in COVID-19. Repertoires were generated with immunoSEQ multiplex PCR, while TCRdb's copy carries only in-frame clones and drops some. The table lists about 120,000 clones, less than 90% of them singletons. Sequenced: peripheral blood. The receptor source for this set is an elderly man with acute or convalescent COVID-19.

J is TRBJ1-6 and V is TRBV5-4; no clear D gene. V gave up 1 base and J gave up 7 bases, with 12 bases separating them. Germline V CDR1 and CDR2: SGHNT, YYREEE (reference sequence). The CDR3 spans 15 residues. The CDR3 is CASSLWAGGNSPLHF. The CDR3 DNA reads TGTGCCAGCAGCTTGTGGGCAGGAGGGAATTCACCCCTCCACTTT.

This clone was seen a few times. The V and J genes are TRBV27 and TRBJ2-1; 9 bases match TRBD2. This CDR3 contains 17 residues. Germline CDR1 is MNHEY and CDR2 is SMNVEV (reference sequence). Trimming cost V 5 bases and J 9 bases; bases outside gene matches: 17. CDR3 bases: TGTGCCAGCAGTCTCCCCGAGGTAGCGGGAGCCCCCATTGAGCAGTTCTTC. Encoded protein: CASSLPEVAGAPIEQFF.

The chain has TRBV19 and TRBJ2-3; D might be TRBD1 (5 bases). The germline V gene encodes CDR1 LNHDA and CDR2 SQIVND (reference sequence). The CDR3 is 13 amino acids. V was clipped by 8 bases and J by 6 bases, with 15 bases between them. CDR3 amino acids: CASAQGLGDTQYF. The CDR3 DNA reads as TGTGCCAGTGCGCAGGGTCTGGGCGATACGCAGTATTTT. Drawing the rest from reference TRBV19 and TRBJ2-3, the complete variable domain is DGGITQSPKYLFRKEGQNVTLSCEQNLNHDAMYWYRQDPGQGLRLIYYSQIVNDFQKGDIAEGYSVSREKKESFPLTVTSAQKNPTAFYLCASAQGLGDTQYFGPGTRLTVL.

The chain employs TRBV5-1 and TRBJ1-1, with a tentative D call TRBD1 (5 bases). The CDR3 contains 14 residues. The V end lost 4 bases, the J end lost 5 bases, and 15 bases lay between the germline ends. Per the germline V gene, CDR1 is SGHRS and CDR2 is YFSETQ. The CDR3 region has the DNA TGCGCCAGCAGCCAGGGAGGTCGAACAACTGAAGCTTTCTTT. This gives the protein CASSQGGRTTEAFF.

V gene TRBV3-1 (or the pseudogene TRBV3-2) combines with J gene TRBJ1-4; 7 bases match TRBD1. J lost 8 bases, V lost 5 bases, and 11 bases had no gene match. The germline CDR1 and CDR2 sequences are LGHDT and YNNKEL (reference sequence). The CDR3 is 15 amino acids. The CDR3 DNA is TGTGCCAGCAGCTTTCGACAGGGTTTACGGGAAAAACTGTTTTTT. Translation: CASSFRQGLREKLFF.

This clone was picked up a small number of times. The V call is TRBV2, the J call TRBJ1-5; D gene uncertain. The CDR3 extends over 13 amino acids. Trimming removed 10 bases from V and 2 bases from J, with 12 bases in between. Germline CDR1 is SNHLY and CDR2 is FYNNEI. The CDR3 region has the DNA TGTGCCACCCAGGATGATGGCAATCAGCCCCAGCATTTT. This codes for CATQDDGNQPQHF.

The chain's CDR3 is CSVDALNTEAFF. The CDR3 DNA sequence: TGCAGCGTTGATGCGTTGAACACTGAAGCTTTCTTT. V and J are TRBV29-1 and TRBJ1-1; D remains ambiguous. The CDR3 contains 12 residues. From germline, CDR1 is SQVTM and CDR2 ANQGSEA. The V and J ends lost 3 bases and 0 bases respectively, with 5 bases between them.

This rearrangement joins TRBV27 to TRBJ2-1, with D possibly TRBD2 on 5 matching bases. Looked up from germline, CDR1 is MNHEY and CDR2 is SMNVEV (reference sequence). CDR3 length: 13 amino acids. V lost 4 bases and J lost 12, with 16 bases in between. The CDR3 spells CASSSNGLVRQFF. In DNA form, the CDR3 reads TGTGCCAGCAGTTCTAACGGACTCGTGAGGCAGTTCTTC.

This rearrangement joins TRBV7-3 to TRBJ2-3; D remains unclear. Germline V gene lookup returns CDR1 SGHTA and CDR2 FQGTGA. V lost 1 base to trimming and J lost 2 bases, with 4 bases between them. The CDR3 runs 13 residues. CDR3 nucleotide sequence: TGTGCCAGCAGCTTAATTCACACAGATACGCAGTATTTT. Its protein is CASSLIHTDTQYF.

The chain is built from TRBV18 and TRBJ1-6; D remains unclear. The CDR3 length is 14 residues. Germline CDR1 is KGHSH and CDR2 is LQKENI. Deletions cut 3 bases from V and 9 bases from J, with 12 bases between. The chain's CDR3 is CASSPSGSGSPLHF. The CDR3 coding sequence is TGTGCCAGCTCACCGTCGGGGTCCGGTTCACCCCTCCACTTT.

CDR3 protein: CASTDMKRRSNQPQHF. The CDR3 coding sequence is TGTGCCAGCACCGACATGAAACGGAGGAGCAATCAGCCCCAGCATTTT. V gene TRBV28 combines with J gene TRBJ1-5, with no clear D. Looked up from germline, CDR1 is MDHEN and CDR2 is SYDVKM. V lost 7 bases, J lost 1 base, and 17 bases lay in between. The CDR3 spans 16 residues.

This rearrangement joins TRBV3-1 (or the pseudogene TRBV3-2) to TRBJ1-1; TRBD1 agrees at 11 bases. Germline CDR1 reads LGHDT; CDR2 reads YNNKEL (reference sequence). This CDR3 comprises 20 residues. V shed 1 base, J shed 0 bases, and the junction held 13 bases outside the gene matches. CDR3 sequence reads: CASSQGTGGGSLSMNTEAFF. The CDR3 region has the DNA TGTGCCAGCAGCCAAGGGACAGGGGGCGGATCTTTGTCCATGAACACTGAAGCTTTCTTT.

The chain uses TRBV18 and TRBJ2-7; a possible D gene is TRBD2 (5 bases). Germline CDR1 is KGHSH and CDR2 is LQKENI. V was shortened by 3 bases and J by 11 bases, with 14 bases between the two germline ends. This CDR3 has 12 residues. The CDR3 coding sequence is TGTGCCAGCTCACCGAGGGATATACCGGAGTACTTC. It codes for CASSPRDIPEYF.

V gene TRBV10-3 combines with J gene TRBJ2-3, with D unresolved. Germline CDR1 ENHRY, CDR2 SYGVKD. This CDR3 region has 13 residues. V was trimmed by 10 bases and J by 0 bases, leaving 11 bases between them. The CDR3 sequence: CATQARSTDTQYF. The CDR3 DNA follows: TGTGCCACCCAAGCTCGAAGCACAGATACGCAGTATTTT.

The chain employs TRBV2 and TRBJ1-6, with TRBD1 identical over 7 bases. The CDR3 covers 16 residues. V gave up 0 bases and J gave up 9 bases; unmatched junction bases: 8. CDR1 is SNHLY and CDR2 is FYNNEI in the germline V gene. CDR3 sequence reads: CASSEALRQGRSPLHF. CDR3 nucleotide sequence: TGTGCCAGCAGTGAAGCGCTTCGACAGGGCCGTTCACCCCTCCACTTT.

This chain links TRBV5-1 with TRBJ1-5, with 9 positions matching TRBD1. V trimming: 0 bases; J trimming: 7 bases; junction bases outside the gene matches: 8. Germline CDR1 SGHRS, CDR2 YFSETQ. CDR3 length equals 16 residues. CDR3 residues: CASSLGTGQGRQPQHF. CDR3 DNA sequence: TGCGCCAGCAGCTTGGGAACGGGACAGGGCAGGCAGCCCCAGCATTTT.

The rearrangement links TRBV5-1 to TRBJ1-4, with 7 positions matching TRBD1. V lost 7 bases and J lost 5; bases outside the gene matches: 11. Germline lookup yields CDR1 SGHRS and CDR2 YFSETQ. This CDR3 has 15 residues. CDR3 in DNA: TGCGCCAGCGCAGCCACCGGGACAGAAAATGAAAAACTGTTTTTT. This gives the protein CASAATGTENEKLFF. The variable domain in full, with the rest retrieved from reference TRBV5-1 and TRBJ1-4, is KAGVTQTPRYLIKTRGQQVTLSCSPISGHRSVSWYQQTPGQGLQFLFEYFSETQRNKGNFPGRFSGRQFSNSRSEMNVSTLELGDSALYLCASAATGTENEKLFFGSGTQLSVL.